The 20 T cell receptor beta chains in this list originate from one sample, sequenced in a study of long-term antiretroviral therapy in people with HIV. Sequencing relied on immunoSEQ assay v3.0, run at survey level. Produced via immunoSEQ multiplex PCR; TCRdb's table is partial and in-frame only. The profile shows 20,000 to 25,000 clones, 70% to 85% of them singletons. Sample: unsorted PBMCs, taken 1.2 years after starting antiretroviral therapy. Every receptor here comes from a woman in her thirties or forties with HIV.

The rearrangement joins TRBV7-2 to TRBJ2-3, with D possibly TRBD1 on 7 matching bases. The CDR3 covers 15 residues. With 1 base removed from V and 4 bases from J, the gap between germline ends came to 12 bases. Germline V gene data show CDR1 as SGHTA and CDR2 as FQGNSA. The CDR3 nucleotides read TGTGCCAGCAGCTTAGGGAGGGGGCTTTCAGATACGCAGTATTTT. Translated: CASSLGRGLSDTQYF.

The chain is built from TRBV2 and TRBJ1-4, with 9 bases lining up with TRBD1. The V and J ends lost 6 bases and 9 bases, in that order; junction bases with no gene match: 11. The CDR3 totals 15 residues. Germline loops: CDR1 SNHLY, CDR2 FYNNEI. CDR3 loop: CASRERQGGGKKLFF. In nucleotides, the CDR3 is TGTGCCAGCAGGGAAAGACAGGGGGGAGGTAAAAAACTGTTTTTT. The whole variable domain, remainder taken from reference TRBV2 and TRBJ1-4, is EPEVTQTPSHQVTQMGQEVILRCVPISNHLYFYWYRQILGQKVEFLVSFYNNEISEKSEIFDDQFSVERPDGSNFTLKIRSTKLEDSAMYFCASRERQGGGKKLFFGSGTQLSVL.

This chain uses TRBV2 with TRBJ1-1; a possible D gene is TRBD1 (5 bases). Trimming left V 7 bases short and J 1 base short, with 10 bases between. The CDR3 consists of 13 residues. The V gene's germline CDR1 is SNHLY and CDR2 FYNNEI. The CDR3: CASMSDRNTEAFF. The CDR3 DNA reads as TGTGCCAGCATGTCAGACAGGAACACTGAAGCTTTCTTT.

This clone occurred a few times. The chain links TRBV6-1 to TRBJ1-2; TRBD1 might be the D (5 bases). The CDR3 covers 17 residues. V shed 3 bases and J shed 1 base, with 18 bases lying between them. The V gene's germline CDR1 is MNHNS and CDR2 SASEGT. CDR3 DNA: TGTGCCAGCAGTGACAGGGATCCACAGTCTTATAACTATGGCTACACCTTC. Translating gives CASSDRDPQSYNYGYTF.

The table lists this clone with a count of one. The genes are TRBV2 and TRBJ1-2; 11 nucleotides agree with TRBD1. This CDR3 contains 13 residues. Germline V lookup: CDR1 SNHLY, CDR2 FYNNEI. With V trimmed by 7 bases and J by 5 bases, 3 bases remained unmatched. Here the CDR3 reads CASNGQGAYGYTF. Written as DNA, the CDR3 is TGTGCCAGCAATGGACAGGGGGCGTATGGCTACACCTTC.

This clone has more than one count but fewer than ten. Here the CDR3 reads CASRDPRIGGEGYTF. DNA of the CDR3: TGTGCCAGTAGGGACCCGCGTATCGGTGGGGAGGGCTACACCTTC. This chain links TRBV19 with TRBJ1-2; D gene uncertain. Per the germline V gene, CDR1 is LNHDA and CDR2 is SQIVND (reference sequence). Trimming took off 6 bases at V and 8 bases at J, with 22 bases between the two ends. This CDR3 is built from 15 residues.

The rearrangement uses TRBV5-5 and TRBJ1-5; D unclear. CDR1 and CDR2 from the germline V gene are SGHKS and YYEKEE (reference sequence). Trimming took off 4 bases at V and 0 bases at J, with 11 bases between the two ends. The CDR3 is made up of 15 amino acids. In DNA form, the CDR3 reads TGTGCCAGCAGCCAGTGGATTGATAGCAATCAGCCCCAGCATTTT. Its translation: CASSQWIDSNQPQHF.

This clone was seen a few times. The gene calls are TRBV10-3 and TRBJ1-5; 7 bases line up with TRBD1. V lost 6 bases to trimming and J lost 1 base; unmatched junction nucleotides: 9. The CDR3 spans 16 residues. Germline V gene data show CDR1 as ENHRY and CDR2 as SYGVKD. This chain's CDR3 is CAIRDEGQASNQPQHF. The CDR3 DNA reads TGTGCCATCAGGGATGAAGGACAGGCCAGCAATCAGCCCCAGCATTTT.

This clone has a single count. This chain uses TRBV7-6 with TRBJ2-7; 10 bases are shared with TRBD2. V shed 4 bases, J shed 10 bases, and the junction held 10 bases outside the gene matches. The CDR3 has 14 residues. Germline values: CDR1 SGHVS, CDR2 FNYEAQ. The CDR3 DNA reads as TGTGCCAGCAGCTCCCGGATTCTAGCGGGAGTTCAGTACTTC. Translated, it gives CASSSRILAGVQYF.

The chain uses TRBV19 and TRBJ1-1; D remains unclear. The V gene lost 3 bases and the J gene lost 3 bases, with 11 bases spanning the gap. Germline-derived CDR1 and CDR2 are LNHDA and SQIVND (reference sequence). The CDR3 runs to 14 residues. The CDR3 DNA is TGTGCCAGTAGTATTAGGGCGCAGGACACTGAAGCTTTCTTT. This translates into CASSIRAQDTEAFF.

The CDR3 DNA follows: TGTGCCAGCAGCTTGGGTTCCTCTAAGGCTGAAGCTTTCTTT. Its translation: CASSLGSSKAEAFF. The chain has TRBV5-5 and TRBJ1-1; D is ambiguous. Trimming stripped 0 bases from V and 6 bases from J, with 12 bases between. Germline values: CDR1 SGHKS, CDR2 YYEKEE (reference sequence). This CDR3 is 14 amino acids long. The variable domain in full, completed from reference TRBV5-5 and TRBJ1-1, reads DAGVTQSPTHLIKTRGQQVTLRCSPISGHKSVSWYQQVLGQGPQFIFQYYEKEERGRGNFPDRFSARQFPNYSSELNVNALLLGDSALYLCASSLGSSKAEAFFGQGTRLTVV.

This sequence joins TRBV27 and TRBJ2-3, with TRBD2 identical over 7 bases. CDR3 size: 13 residues. The germline V gene has CDR1 MNHEY and CDR2 SMNVEV (reference sequence). V lost 4 bases and J lost 3; bases outside the gene matches: 1. The CDR3 reads CASSWGGTDTQYF. CDR3 bases: TGTGCCAGCAGTTGGGGGGGGACAGATACGCAGTATTTT.

This clone was found a few times. The gene calls are TRBV30 and TRBJ1-2; no definite D call. The germline gives CDR1 GTSNPN, CDR2 SVGIG (reference sequence). V lost 5 bases and J 4 bases, leaving 14 bases between the germline ends. This CDR3 contains 13 residues. The CDR3 DNA reads as TGTGCCTGGGGGAGTAAGGTCGGCTATGGCTACACCTTC. Residues: CAWGSKVGYGYTF. Full variable domain (remainder filled in from reference TRBV30 and TRBJ1-2): SQTIHQWPATLVQPVGSPLSLECTVEGTSNPNLYWYRQAAGRGLQLLFYSVGIGQISSEVPQNLSASRPQDRQFILSSKKLLLSDSGFYLCAWGSKVGYGYTFGSGTRLTVV.

Turning to this clone: Compared with germline, one end of the junction differs, possibly owing to a read error. For the CDR3, the DNA is TGTGCCAGCAGTTTAGGGGGGGATATGGGCACCGGGGAGCTGTTTTTT. Protein: CASSLGGDMGTGELFF. The chain links TRBV11-3 to TRBJ2-2; TRBD2 might be the D (7 bases). The CDR3 sequence is 16 residues long. CDR1 SGHNT and CDR2 YENEEA come from the germline V gene.

V is TRBV11-3 and J is TRBJ1-1; weak D call: TRBD1 (6 bases). Trimming left V 4 bases short and J 1 base short, with 13 bases between. Germline CDR1 reads SGHNT; CDR2 reads YENEEA. This CDR3 has 15 amino acids. The CDR3 DNA follows: TGTGCCAGCAGCTCCCAAGGGGGGGGGAACACTGAAGCTTTCTTT. This codes for CASSSQGGGNTEAFF. Full variable domain (remainder filled in from reference TRBV11-3 and TRBJ1-1): EAGVVQSPRYKIIEKKQPVAFWCNPISGHNTLYWYLQNLGQGPELLIRYENEEAVDDSQLPKDRFSAERLKGVDSTLKIQPAELGDSAVYLCASSSQGGGNTEAFFGQGTRLTVV.

This clone was detected a few times. V usage is TRBV7-8 and J usage is TRBJ2-2, with TRBD1 matching 10 bases. V dropped 0 bases and J dropped 4; count of bases not matched to a gene: 2. Germline V gives CDR1 SGHVS, CDR2 FQNEAQ. The CDR3 has 16 residues. CDR3 protein: CASSLADRGFTGELFF. As DNA, the CDR3 is TGTGCCAGCAGCTTAGCGGACAGGGGGTTCACCGGGGAGCTGTTTTTT.

The chain uses TRBV7-9 and TRBJ1-2; the D is unclear. The V and J ends lost 1 base and 4 bases respectively, with 10 bases between them. The germline V gene encodes CDR1 SEHNR and CDR2 FQNEAQ (reference sequence). The length of the CDR3 is 14 residues. The CDR3 nucleotides are TGTGCCAGCAGCTTAGGCGAACCCCTCTATGGCTACACCTTC. It is translated as CASSLGEPLYGYTF.

The chain links TRBV2 to TRBJ2-5, with D uncertain. CDR3 size: 13 residues. Per the germline V gene, CDR1 is SNHLY and CDR2 is FYNNEI. The V gene lost 1 base and the J gene lost 1 base, with 4 bases spanning the gap. CDR3 amino acids: CASSEGPQETQYF. The CDR3 bases are TGTGCCAGCAGTGAAGGGCCCCAAGAGACCCAGTACTTC.

The rearrangement links TRBV29-1 to TRBJ2-2; the D gene is possibly TRBD1 (6 bases). Deletions cut 3 bases from V and 0 bases from J, with 8 bases between. CDR1 SQVTM and CDR2 ANQGSEA come from the germline V gene. CDR3 length: 14 amino acids. In nucleotides, the CDR3 is TGCAGCGTTGAGACAGGACCGAACACCGGGGAGCTGTTTTTT. As protein: CSVETGPNTGELFF.

The CDR3 DNA is TGTGCCAGCTTGGACGCACTCTCTGGAAACACCATATATTTT. Protein sequence: CASLDALSGNTIYF. The V call is TRBV6-1, the J call TRBJ1-3; the D is unclear. Per germline, CDR1 MNHNS and CDR2 SASEGT. The germline V and J ends were trimmed by 8 bases and 0 bases, with 11 bases remaining between them. This CDR3 spans 14 amino acids.